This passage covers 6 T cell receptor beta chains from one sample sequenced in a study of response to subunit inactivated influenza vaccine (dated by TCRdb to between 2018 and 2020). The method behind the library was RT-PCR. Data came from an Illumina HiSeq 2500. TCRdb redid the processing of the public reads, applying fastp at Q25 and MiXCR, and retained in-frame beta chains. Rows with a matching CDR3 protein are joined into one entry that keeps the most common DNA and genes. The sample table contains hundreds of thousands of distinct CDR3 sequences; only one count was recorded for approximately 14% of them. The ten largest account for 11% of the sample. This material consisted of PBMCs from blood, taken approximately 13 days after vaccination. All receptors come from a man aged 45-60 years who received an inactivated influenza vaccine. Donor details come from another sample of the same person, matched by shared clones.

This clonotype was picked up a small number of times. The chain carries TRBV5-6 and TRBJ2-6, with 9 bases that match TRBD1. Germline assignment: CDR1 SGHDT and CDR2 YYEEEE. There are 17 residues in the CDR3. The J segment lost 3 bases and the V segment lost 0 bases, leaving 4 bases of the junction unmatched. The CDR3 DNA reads TGTGCCAGCAGCTTGGAACAGGGGGCGCTTGGGGCCAACGTCCTGACTTTC. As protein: CASSLEQGALGANVLTF. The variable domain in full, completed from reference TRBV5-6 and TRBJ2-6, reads DAGVTQSPTHLIKTRGQQVTLRCSPKSGHDTVSWYQQALGQGPQFIFQYYEEEERQRGNFPDRFSGHQFPNYSSELNVNALLLGDSALYLCASSLEQGALGANVLTFGAGSRLTVL.

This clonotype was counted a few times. CDR3 residues: CSVCTGTALYNEQFF. The CDR3 DNA follows: TGCAGCGTCTGCACCGGGACAGCTCTTTACAATGAGCAGTTCTTC. The rearrangement links TRBV29-1 to TRBJ2-1, with 7 bases matching TRBD1. This CDR3 comprises 15 residues. Germline loops: CDR1 SQVTM, CDR2 ANQGSEA. With V trimmed by 6 bases and J by 4 bases, 12 bases remained unmatched.

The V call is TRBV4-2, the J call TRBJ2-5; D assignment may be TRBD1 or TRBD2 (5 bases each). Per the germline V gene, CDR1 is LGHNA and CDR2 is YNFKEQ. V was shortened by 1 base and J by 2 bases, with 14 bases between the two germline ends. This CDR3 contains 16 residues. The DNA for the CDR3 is TGTGCCAGCAGCCAAGCCGCGCAGGGCGGGCAAGAGACCCAGTACTTC. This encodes CASSQAAQGGQETQYF.

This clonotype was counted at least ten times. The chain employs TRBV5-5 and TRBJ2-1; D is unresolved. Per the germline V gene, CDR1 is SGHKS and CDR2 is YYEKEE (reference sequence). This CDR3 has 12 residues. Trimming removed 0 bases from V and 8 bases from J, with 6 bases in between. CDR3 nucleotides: TGTGCCAGCAGCTTGGTAGGCTATGAGCAGTTCTTC. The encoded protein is CASSLVGYEQFF. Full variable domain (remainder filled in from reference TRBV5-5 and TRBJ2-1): DAGVTQSPTHLIKTRGQQVTLRCSPISGHKSVSWYQQVLGQGPQFIFQYYEKEERGRGNFPDRFSARQFPNYSSELNVNALLLGDSALYLCASSLVGYEQFFGPGTRLTVL.

The CDR3 spells CASSLRGGSNTGELFF. CDR3 bases: TGTGCCAGCAGCTTAAGGGGGGGGTCGAACACCGGGGAGCTGTTTTTT. V gene TRBV7-8 combines with J gene TRBJ2-2; weak D call: TRBD2 (7 bases). The CDR3 has 16 amino acids. The V end lost 2 bases, the J end lost 0 bases, and 10 bases lay between the germline ends. Germline V CDR1 and CDR2: SGHVS, FQNEAQ.

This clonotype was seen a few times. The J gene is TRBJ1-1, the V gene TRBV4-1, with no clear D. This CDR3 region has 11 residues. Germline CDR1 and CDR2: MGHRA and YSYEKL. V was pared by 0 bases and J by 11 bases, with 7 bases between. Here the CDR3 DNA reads TGCGCCAGCAGCCAAGAACGCAGGGCTTTCTTT. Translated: CASSQERRAFF.